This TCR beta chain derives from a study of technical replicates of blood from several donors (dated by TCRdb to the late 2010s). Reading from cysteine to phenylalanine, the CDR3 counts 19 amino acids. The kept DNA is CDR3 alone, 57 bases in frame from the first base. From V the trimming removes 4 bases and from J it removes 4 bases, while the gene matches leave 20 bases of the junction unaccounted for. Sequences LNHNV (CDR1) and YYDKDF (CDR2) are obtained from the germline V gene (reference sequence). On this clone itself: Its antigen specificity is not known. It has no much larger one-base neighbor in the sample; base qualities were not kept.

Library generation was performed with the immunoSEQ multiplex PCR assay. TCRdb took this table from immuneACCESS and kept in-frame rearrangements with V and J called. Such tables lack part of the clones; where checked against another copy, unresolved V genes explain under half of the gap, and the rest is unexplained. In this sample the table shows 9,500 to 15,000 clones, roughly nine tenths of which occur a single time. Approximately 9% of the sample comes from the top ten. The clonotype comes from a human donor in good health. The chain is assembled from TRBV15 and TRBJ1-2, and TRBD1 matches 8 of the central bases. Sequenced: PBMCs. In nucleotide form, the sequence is TGTGCCACCAGCAAAACCGCCTGGACAGGGAAGGATTCCCTCTATGGCTACACCTTC. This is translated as CATSKTAWTGKDSLYGYTF.